The present TCR beta chain was sequenced within a study of cytomegalovirus exposure and HLA in healthy donors. In the study overall: Sequencing of about 179 million T cells in an earlier analysis found around 100 million unique TCR beta sequences.

Study outcomes and limitations: Being productive about 87% or about 30% of the time was typical of most TCR beta V segments in an earlier analysis. TCR beta V- and J-gene trimming, according to a later analysis, was linked to a missense DCLRE1C variant. The likely origin of a cluster of highly shared sequence variants was a sequencing artifact.

J was trimmed by 5 bases and V by 5 bases; bases with no gene match: 5. CDR1 is MGHDK and CDR2 is SYGVNS in the germline V gene. CDR3 length equals 15 residues. Primers: 60 Vbeta forward and 13 Jbeta reverse. Repertoires were generated with immunoSEQ multiplex PCR, while TCRdb's copy carries only in-frame clones and drops some. The sample lists around 100,000 clones; about 71% were seen once. To note about this clone: Its antigen remains unidentified.

Sequenced: PBMCs. The TCR was taken from a woman between 50 and 59 years old in good health and CMV-seronegative. The chain carries TRBV25-1 and TRBJ2-3; 12 bases map to TRBD2. The CDR3 sequence: CASSSLAGGGDTQYF. CDR3 DNA sequence: TGTGCCAGCAGTAGCCTAGCGGGGGGGGGAGATACGCAGTATTTT.